One and the same sample provided the 8 T cell receptor beta chains below, sequenced in a study of control samples from healthy donors and cancer patients (TCRdb year 2020). Receptor amplification or capture employed the immunoSEQ multiplex PCR assay. TCRdb holds this immuneACCESS table with in-frame rearrangements only. Some clones are missing; in checked studies, unresolved V genes explain under half, and the rest has no known cause. The sample table contains about 410,000 clones; only one count was recorded for 90% of them. About 6.3% of the sample is held by the ten biggest clonotypes. The sequenced material came from PBMCs. The receptors come from a middle-aged man with head and neck cancer.

The chain couples TRBV19 to TRBJ1-3, with a weak D call TRBD1 (5 bases). Trimming cost V 5 bases and J 4 bases, with 9 bases left between them. The CDR3 has 13 residues. Germline V gene sequence: CDR1 LNHDA, CDR2 SQIVND (reference sequence). The CDR3 nucleotides are TGTGCCAGTAGTGACAGTTCGGGAAACACCATATATTTT. Amino acid sequence: CASSDSSGNTIYF. Full variable domain (outside the CDR3, taken from reference TRBV19 and TRBJ1-3): DGGITQSPKYLFRKEGQNVTLSCEQNLNHDAMYWYRQDPGQGLRLIYYSQIVNDFQKGDIAEGYSVSREKKESFPLTVTSAQKNPTAFYLCASSDSSGNTIYFGEGSWLTVV.

V gene TRBV20-1 combines with J gene TRBJ2-7, with no clear D. The germline CDR1 and CDR2 sequences are DFQATT and SNEGSKA (reference sequence). The CDR3 runs 10 residues. Trimming took 6 bases from V and 2 from J, leaving 5 bases between them. This chain's CDR3 is CSAAPYEQYF. The CDR3 region has the DNA TGCAGTGCCGCCCCCTACGAGCAGTACTTC.

The chain couples TRBV5-6 to TRBJ2-1; D may be TRBD1 (5 bases). The CDR3 runs to 13 residues. Germline lookup yields CDR1 SGHDT and CDR2 YYEEEE. Trimming took 0 bases from V and 6 from J, leaving 7 bases between them. CDR3 loop: CASSLDRSNEQFF. CDR3 nucleotides: TGTGCCAGCAGCTTGGACAGGAGCAATGAGCAGTTCTTC.

V gene TRBV29-1 combines with J gene TRBJ2-1, with 7 positions matching TRBD2. Germline CDR1 is SQVTM and CDR2 is ANQGSEA. The V segment lost 2 bases and the J segment 2 bases; nucleotides outside the gene matches: 9. This CDR3 contains 16 residues. The CDR3 is CSVERDQAGAYNEQFF. The CDR3 nucleotides read TGCAGCGTTGAAAGGGATCAGGCGGGGGCCTACAATGAGCAGTTCTTC.

The rearrangement joins TRBV12-5 to TRBJ2-6, with D maybe TRBD2 (5 bases). Germline CDR1 and CDR2: LGHNT and FRNRAP. This CDR3 has 16 residues. Trimming took 3 bases from V and 4 from J, leaving 13 bases between them. The CDR3 DNA is TGTGCTAGTGGTTTTCGGCCGGGAACCGGGGCCAACGTCCTGACTTTC. Amino acid sequence: CASGFRPGTGANVLTF.

This clone was picked up one time. V is TRBV5-4 and J is TRBJ1-5, with D uncertain. CDR1 SGHNT and CDR2 YYREEE come from the germline V gene (reference sequence). The germline V and J ends were trimmed by 2 bases and 3 bases, with 12 bases remaining between them. This CDR3 has 15 amino acids. The CDR3 region has the DNA TGTGCCAGCAGCTTAAGTGGTGGGCTCAATCAGCCCCAGCATTTT. Translation: CASSLSGGLNQPQHF. The variable domain in full, with the rest retrieved from reference TRBV5-4 and TRBJ1-5, is ETGVTQSPTHLIKTRGQQVTLRCSSQSGHNTVSWYQQALGQGPQFIFQYYREEENGRGNFPPRFSGLQFPNYSSELNVNALELDDSALYLCASSLSGGLNQPQHFGDGTRLSIL.

The chain recombines TRBV5-6 with TRBJ1-1; the D is unclear. The CDR3 totals 14 residues. V gave up 6 bases and J gave up 0 bases, with 12 bases separating them. CDR1 and CDR2 from the germline V gene are SGHDT and YYEEEE. CDR3: CASTVANMNTEAFF. Here the CDR3 DNA reads TGTGCCAGCACAGTGGCAAATATGAACACTGAAGCTTTCTTT.

This chain uses TRBV10-1 with TRBJ2-7; the D gene could be TRBD1 or TRBD2 (7 bases each). From germline, CDR1 is WNHNN and CDR2 SYGVQD (reference sequence). The CDR3 has 14 amino acids. The V end was cut by 4 bases, the J end by 4 bases, with 14 bases between. The CDR3 protein is CASSGLAGGYEQYF. The CDR3 DNA follows: TGCGCCAGCAGTGGACTAGCAGGGGGATACGAGCAGTACTTC.